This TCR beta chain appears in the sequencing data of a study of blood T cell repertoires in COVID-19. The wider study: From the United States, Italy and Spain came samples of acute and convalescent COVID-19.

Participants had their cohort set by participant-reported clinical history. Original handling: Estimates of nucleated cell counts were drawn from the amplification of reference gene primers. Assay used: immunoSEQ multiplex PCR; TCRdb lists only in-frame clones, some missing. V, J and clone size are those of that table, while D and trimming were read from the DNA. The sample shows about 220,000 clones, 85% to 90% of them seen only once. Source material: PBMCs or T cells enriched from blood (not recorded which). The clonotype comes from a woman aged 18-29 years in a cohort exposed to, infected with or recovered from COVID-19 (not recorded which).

The CDR3 here is CASSLRGQGSGGYTF. The CDR3 bases are TGTGCCAGCAGCTTAAGGGGACAGGGATCCGGTGGCTACACCTTC. This chain links TRBV7-3 with TRBJ1-2, with 9 nucleotides matching TRBD1. In germline, CDR1 is SGHTA, CDR2 FQGTGA. J was trimmed by 7 bases and V by 1 base; bases with no gene match: 7. This CDR3 spans 15 amino acids.